The sample holds many counts of the clone carrying this TCR beta chain. The antigen is undetermined. This sample is drawn from a study of T cells in localized non-small cell lung cancer. Findings of the study overall: A higher density of T cells in blood coincided with extended overall survival. Clonality of T cells reached its maximum in uninvolved adjacent lung, surpassing tumor. Across samples, adjacent lung featured a median roughly 61 of the top 100 tumor clones. Investigators sequenced only a single tumor region, leaving heterogeneity possible.

Sequencing was performed with immunoSEQ multiplex PCR; in TCRdb, only in-frame clones are kept and a portion is missing. The table has roughly 4,700 clones, 25% to 35% seen once. V shed 6 bases and J 7 bases; nucleotides not matched to a gene: 8. This CDR3 is 13 amino acids long. This chain joins TRBV23-1 and TRBJ1-2; TRBD1 matches 7 bases. TRBV23-1 is identified as an open reading frame with a role that is uncertain. The TCR sequence derives from a woman aged 35-75 years with stage II squamous cell lung carcinoma. The sequencing here drew on lung tumor tissue, taken before any cancer treatment. The CDR3 DNA reads as TGCGCCAGCAGCTTAGCCAGGGGGTCTGGCTACACCTTC. This sequence encodes CASSLARGSGYTF.